This T cell receptor beta chain was captured by sequencing in a study of T cells in Graves' hyperthyroidism and ophthalmopathy. Findings and limits, study-wide: From stable hyperthyroidism, ophthalmopathy was set apart by a 13 V-J model.

It was RNA transcripts that yielded the amplified TCR beta CDR3 regions. First-round RT-PCR of the TCR CDR3 relied on the HTBI primer set. TCRdb re-analysed the multiplex PCR reads in MiXCR, keeping a single row per CDR3 protein. The sample lists 370,000 or so distinct CDR3 sequences; about 13% were seen once. Germline V lookup: CDR1 DFQATT, CDR2 SNEGSKA (reference sequence). CDR3 length: 13 amino acids. V lost 3 bases and J lost 0, with 6 bases in between. This clonotype was observed at least ten times. The antigen is not known. Source material: blood. The TCR was taken from a man aged 25-40 years with Graves' hyperthyroidism that later progressed to Graves' ophthalmopathy. The chain couples TRBV20-1 to TRBJ1-3, with D possibly TRBD1 on 5 matching bases. As DNA, the CDR3 is TGCAGTGCTAGGACAGACTCTGGAAACACCATATATTTT. It codes for CSARTDSGNTIYF.